The source of this T cell receptor (beta chain) is a study of shared clonotypes between healthy human individuals. Whole-study results and caveats: Naive CD4 clonotype sharing across a handful of donors was about 5%. Relative to their counterparts shared across all four donors, non-shared clonotypes exhibited diminished generation probabilities.

Sequencing was performed with immunoSEQ multiplex PCR; in TCRdb, only in-frame clones are kept and a portion is missing. Among under 2,500,000 clones, 95% were seen once, and the ten largest hold around 0.13%. With respect to this clone: As yet, its antigen is unknown.

The TCR originated in a young man in good health. Sequenced input: naive CD4+ T cells sorted from blood. Subset meaning: CD45RA+ positively selected.

This CDR3 is CASSLGGGGQPQHF. The CDR3 DNA is TGCGCCAGCAGCTTAGGAGGGGGTGGACAGCCCCAGCATTTT. The V gene is TRBV5-1, the J gene TRBJ1-5, with D perhaps matching TRBD1 (6 bases). In germline, CDR1 is SGHRS, CDR2 YFSETQ. V gave up 2 bases and J gave up 7 bases, with 13 bases separating them. The CDR3 runs 14 residues. Variable domain in full (rest from reference TRBV5-1 and TRBJ1-5): KAGVTQTPRYLIKTRGQQVTLSCSPISGHRSVSWYQQTPGQGLQFLFEYFSETQRNKGNFPGRFSGRQFSNSRSEMNVSTLELGDSALYLCASSLGGGGQPQHFGDGTRLSIL.